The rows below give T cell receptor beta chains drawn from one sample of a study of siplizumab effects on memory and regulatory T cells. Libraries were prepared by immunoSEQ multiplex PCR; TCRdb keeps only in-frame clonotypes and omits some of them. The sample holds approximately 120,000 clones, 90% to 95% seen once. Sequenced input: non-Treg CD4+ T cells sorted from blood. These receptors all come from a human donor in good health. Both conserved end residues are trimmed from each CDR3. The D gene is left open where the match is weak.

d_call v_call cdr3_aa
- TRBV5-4 ASSSDTNQPQH
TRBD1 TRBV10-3 ASRQGGSTDTQY
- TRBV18 ASSQQGGGYGYT
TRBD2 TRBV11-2 ASSLGSSGGSKTQY
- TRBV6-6 ASNPSNYGYT
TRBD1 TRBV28 ASSFRQGRTEAF
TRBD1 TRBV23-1 ASSLRTGAGNTIY
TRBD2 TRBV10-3 AISESTSGGGDTQY
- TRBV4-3 ASSQVPGLVDYNEQF
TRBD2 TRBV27 ASSWGRASGGKSTDTQY
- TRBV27 ASSQTSNSPLH
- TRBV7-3 ASSPTQGRGEAF
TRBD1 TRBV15 ATSRGTVFNEKLF
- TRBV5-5 ASSPRGTFDYGYT
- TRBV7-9 ASSRTGHLYGYT
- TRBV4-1 ASSQEADIYEQY
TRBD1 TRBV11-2 ASSPKLGQGNNEQF
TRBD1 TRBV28 ASSPAGTGVQF
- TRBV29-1 SVGGGGNQPQH
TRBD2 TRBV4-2 ASSPYSGGNTGELF
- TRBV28 ASSKEVNYGYT
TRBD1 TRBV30 AWDRGQGYIQY
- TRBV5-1 ASSSYTYEQY
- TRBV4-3 ASSQDRGGPQH
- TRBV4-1 ASSHPPETVSNQPQH
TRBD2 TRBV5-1 ASRGREQDEQF